This T cell receptor (beta chain) was identified during a study of Ad26.COV2.S vaccination and SARS-CoV-2 variants. Across the study: The Ad26.COV2.S arm of the COV1001 trial was where the donor was placed.

Here immunoSEQ multiplex PCR was the method, and the copy in TCRdb shows in-frame clones only, minus some. The sample carries 380,000 or so clones, around 89% recorded once. Treatment of the sample: roughly 19 received Ad26.COV2.S at low or high dose, single or two shots; about 5 received placebo; per-sample allocation not given. It was on day 63 after the first vaccine or placebo injection that samples were taken. The CDR3 covers 15 residues. Trimming stripped 0 bases from V and 1 base from J, with 7 bases between. Germline-derived CDR1 and CDR2 are SGHNT and YYREEE (reference sequence). Here the sequenced sample was peripheral blood, taken in a trial of Ad26.COV2.S vaccine versus placebo. The sequence came from a person aged 18 to 59 who received the Ad26.COV2.S COVID-19 vaccine or a placebo. The chain has TRBV5-4 and TRBJ2-2; D may be TRBD1 (5 bases). CDR3 DNA: TGTGCCAGCAGCTTGGCCAGGGAGAACACCGGGGAGCTGTTTTTT. The encoded protein is CASSLARENTGELFF.